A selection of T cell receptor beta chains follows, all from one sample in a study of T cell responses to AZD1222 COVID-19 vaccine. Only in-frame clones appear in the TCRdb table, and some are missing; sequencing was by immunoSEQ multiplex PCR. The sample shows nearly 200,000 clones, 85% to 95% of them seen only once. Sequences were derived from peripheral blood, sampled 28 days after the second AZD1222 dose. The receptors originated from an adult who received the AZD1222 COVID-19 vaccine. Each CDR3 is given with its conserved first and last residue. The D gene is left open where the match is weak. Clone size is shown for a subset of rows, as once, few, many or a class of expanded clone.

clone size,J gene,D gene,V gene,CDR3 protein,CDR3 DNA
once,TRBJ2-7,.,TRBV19,CASSRSGTYVYEQYF,TGTGCCAGTAGTAGGTCCGGGACTTACGTCTACGAGCAGTACTTC
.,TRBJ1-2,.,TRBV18,CASQGGTGKGYTF,TGTGCCAGCCAGGGTGGGACCGGAAAGGGCTACACCTTC
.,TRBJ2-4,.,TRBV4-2,CASSDAQGNIQYF,TGTGCCAGCAGCGACGCCCAGGGAAACATTCAGTACTTC
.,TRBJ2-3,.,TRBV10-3,CAISGVSRDTQYF,TGTGCCATCAGTGGGGTTAGTAGGGATACGCAGTATTTT
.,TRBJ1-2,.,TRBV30,CAWDGGYTF,TGTGCCTGGGACGGCGGCTACACCTTC
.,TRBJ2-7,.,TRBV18,CASSPGDGYEQYF,TGTGCCAGCTCACCGGGGGACGGATACGAGCAGTACTTC
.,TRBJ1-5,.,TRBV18,CASSPGTGFQPQHF,TGTGCCAGCTCACCGGGTACAGGGTTTCAGCCCCAGCATTTT
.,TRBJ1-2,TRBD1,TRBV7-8,CASSAGTGYGYTF,TGTGCCAGCAGCGCAGGGACAGGGTACGGCTACACCTTC
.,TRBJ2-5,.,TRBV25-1,CASSEVATGTFTAAQYF,TGTGCCAGCAGTGAAGTAGCGACCGGGACATTTACTGCGGCCCAGTACTTC
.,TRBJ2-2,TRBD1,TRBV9,CASSPTGGINTGELFF,TGTGCCAGCAGCCCGACAGGGGGCATAAACACCGGGGAGCTGTTTTTT
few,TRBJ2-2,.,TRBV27,CASSLWGAGELFF,TGTGCCAGCAGTTTATGGGGGGCCGGGGAGCTGTTTTTT
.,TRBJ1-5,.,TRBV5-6,CASTRRGLGNQPQHF,TGTGCCAGCACCCGGAGAGGGTTGGGCAATCAGCCCCAGCATTTT
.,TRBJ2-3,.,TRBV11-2,CASSSPRAYGRTDTQYF,TGTGCCAGCAGCTCCCCCCGGGCCTATGGGCGCACAGATACGCAGTATTTT
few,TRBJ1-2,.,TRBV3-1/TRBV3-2,CASSPSGGRGGYTF,TGTGCCAGCAGCCCCTCGGGGGGTAGAGGTGGCTACACCTTC
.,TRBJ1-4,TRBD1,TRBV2,CASSRTGPATNEKLFF,TGTGCCAGCTCTCGGACAGGACCCGCAACTAATGAAAAACTGTTTTTT
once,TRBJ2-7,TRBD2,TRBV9,CASSVAPGLGSYEQYF,TGTGCCAGCAGCGTAGCCCCGGGACTAGGCTCCTACGAGCAGTACTTC
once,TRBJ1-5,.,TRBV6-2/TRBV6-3,CASSYSTWANQPQHF,TGTGCCAGCAGTTACTCGACTTGGGCCAATCAGCCCCAGCATTTT
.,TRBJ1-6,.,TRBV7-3,CASSPRGGSPLHF,TGTGCCAGCAGCCCGCGAGGAGGTTCACCCCTCCACTTT
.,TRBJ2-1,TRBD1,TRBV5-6,CASSRDSPNNEQFF,TGTGCCAGCAGCCGGGACAGCCCGAACAATGAGCAGTTCTTC
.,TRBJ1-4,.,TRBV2,CATERRRGEKLFF,TGTGCCACCGAGCGGAGGCGCGGGGAAAAACTGTTTTTT
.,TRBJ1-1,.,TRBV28,CASTAPRVVNTEAFF,TGTGCCAGCACAGCTCCCAGGGTTGTGAACACTGAAGCTTTCTTT
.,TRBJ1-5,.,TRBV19,CASSERGYQPQHF,TGTGCCAGTAGTGAGAGGGGTTATCAGCCCCAGCATTTT
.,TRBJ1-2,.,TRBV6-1,CASSEQGQGYGYTF,TGTGCCAGCAGTGAACAGGGTCAGGGCTATGGCTACACCTTC
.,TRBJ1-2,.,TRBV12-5,CASGAQLDYGYTF,TGTGCTAGTGGTGCACAACTAGACTATGGCTACACCTTC
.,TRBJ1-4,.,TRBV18,CASSPARLINEKLFF,TGTGCCAGCTCACCCGCCAGGCTTATTAATGAAAAACTGTTTTTT
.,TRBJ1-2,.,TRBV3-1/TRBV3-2,CASSQEGYGIYGYTF,TGTGCCAGCAGCCAAGAAGGGTACGGCATATATGGCTACACCTTC
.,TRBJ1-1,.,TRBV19,CASSIVGGVNTEAFF,TGTGCCAGTAGTATAGTCGGAGGGGTGAACACTGAAGCTTTCTTT
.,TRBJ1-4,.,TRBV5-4,CASSLQQGRGKLFF,TGTGCCAGCAGCTTGCAGCAGGGGAGGGGAAAACTGTTTTTT
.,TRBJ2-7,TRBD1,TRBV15,CATSRPPKDRAEQYF,TGTGCCACCAGCAGACCACCCAAGGACAGGGCAGAGCAGTACTTC
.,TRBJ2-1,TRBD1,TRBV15,CATSRGGGTGINEQFF,TGTGCCACCAGCAGGGGGGGCGGGACAGGGATCAATGAGCAGTTCTTC
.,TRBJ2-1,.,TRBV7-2,CASSREQSSYNEQFF,TGTGCCAGCAGTAGGGAGCAGAGCTCCTACAATGAGCAGTTCTTC
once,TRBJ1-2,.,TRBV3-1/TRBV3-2,CASSQGAGPYGYTF,TGTGCCAGCAGCCAAGGAGCAGGACCCTATGGCTACACCTTC
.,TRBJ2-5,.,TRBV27,CASSYPETQYF,TGTGCCAGCAGTTACCCGGAGACCCAGTACTTC
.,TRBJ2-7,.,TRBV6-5,CASSLSQGKGEQYF,TGTGCCAGCAGCCTATCACAGGGCAAGGGCGAGCAGTACTTC
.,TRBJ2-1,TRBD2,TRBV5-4,CASSSLLAGPYNEQFF,TGTGCCAGCAGCTCTTTACTAGCGGGACCTTACAATGAGCAGTTCTTC
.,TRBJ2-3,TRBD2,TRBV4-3,CASSQDLASGSTDTQYF,TGCGCCAGCAGCCAAGATCTGGCTAGCGGGAGCACAGATACGCAGTATTTT
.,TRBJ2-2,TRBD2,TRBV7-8,CASSLRLAGENTGELFF,TGTGCCAGCAGCTTACGTCTAGCGGGGGAGAACACCGGGGAGCTGTTTTTT
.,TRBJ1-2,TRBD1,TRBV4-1,CASSQPRGTGRSYGYTF,TGCGCCAGCAGCCAACCAAGGGGGACAGGGAGAAGCTATGGCTACACCTTC
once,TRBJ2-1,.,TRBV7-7,CASSLARQASEQFF,TGTGCCAGCAGCTTAGCTCGGCAAGCATCTGAGCAGTTCTTC
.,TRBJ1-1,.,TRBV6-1,CASSDASSVGEAFF,TGTGCCAGCAGTGACGCGAGTTCGGTTGGTGAAGCTTTCTTT
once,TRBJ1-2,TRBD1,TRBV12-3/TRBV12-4,CASRLTGYHGYTF,TGTGCCAGCAGACTGACAGGGTACCATGGCTACACCTTC
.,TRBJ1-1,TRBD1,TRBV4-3,CASSQNTWDRGGSTEAFF,TGCGCCAGCAGCCAAAACACTTGGGACAGGGGCGGTAGCACTGAAGCTTTCTTT
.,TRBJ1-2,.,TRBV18,CASSPGAGRSGYTF,TGTGCCAGCTCACCAGGGGCAGGGCGGTCTGGCTACACCTTC
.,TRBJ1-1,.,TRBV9,CASSVVRVPEAFF,TGTGCCAGCAGCGTAGTTCGGGTCCCTGAAGCTTTCTTT
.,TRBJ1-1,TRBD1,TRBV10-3,CAISSGQGAMNTEAFF,TGTGCCATCAGCTCGGGACAGGGGGCGATGAACACTGAAGCTTTCTTT
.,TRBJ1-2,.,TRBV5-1,CASSGDSPNYGYTF,TGCGCCAGCAGCGGGGATTCACCTAACTATGGCTACACCTTC
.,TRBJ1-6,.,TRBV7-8,CASREGRSSYNSPLHF,TGTGCCAGCAGAGAGGGGAGGAGCTCCTATAATTCACCCCTCCACTTT
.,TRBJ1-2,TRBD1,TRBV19,CASSMGQGAGGYTF,TGTGCCAGTAGTATGGGACAGGGGGCTGGTGGCTACACCTTC
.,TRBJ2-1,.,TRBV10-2,CASTGGYEQFF,TGCGCCAGCACCGGGGGCTATGAGCAGTTCTTC
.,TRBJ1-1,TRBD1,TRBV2,CASRNGQGTNTEAFF,TGTGCCAGCAGAAATGGACAGGGGACGAACACTGAAGCTTTCTTT
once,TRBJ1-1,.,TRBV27,CASSPRGGYTEAFF,TGTGCCAGCAGTCCCCGCGGGGGGTACACTGAAGCTTTCTTT
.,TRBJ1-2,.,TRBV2,CASSEGRYGYTF,TGTGCCAGCAGTGAAGGCAGGTATGGCTACACCTTC
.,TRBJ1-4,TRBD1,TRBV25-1,CASRGRTGPNEKLFF,TGTGCCAGCAGGGGACGGACAGGGCCGAATGAAAAACTGTTTTTT
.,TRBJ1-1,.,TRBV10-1,CASSEGGAEAFF,TGCGCCAGCAGTGAAGGGGGGGCTGAAGCTTTCTTT